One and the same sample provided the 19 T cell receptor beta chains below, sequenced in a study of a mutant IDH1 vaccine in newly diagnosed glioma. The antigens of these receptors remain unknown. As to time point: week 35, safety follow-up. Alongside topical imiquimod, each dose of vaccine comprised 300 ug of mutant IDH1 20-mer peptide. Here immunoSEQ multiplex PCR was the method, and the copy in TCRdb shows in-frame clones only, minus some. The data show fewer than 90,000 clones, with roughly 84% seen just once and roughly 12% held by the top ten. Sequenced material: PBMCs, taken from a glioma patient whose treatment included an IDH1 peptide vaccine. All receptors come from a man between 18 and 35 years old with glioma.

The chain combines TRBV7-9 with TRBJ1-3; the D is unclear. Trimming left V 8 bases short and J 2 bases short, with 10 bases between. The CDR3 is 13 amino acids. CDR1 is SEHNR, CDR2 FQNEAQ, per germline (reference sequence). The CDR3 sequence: CASYETAGNTIYF. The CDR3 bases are TGTGCCAGCTATGAGACGGCTGGAAACACCATATATTTT.

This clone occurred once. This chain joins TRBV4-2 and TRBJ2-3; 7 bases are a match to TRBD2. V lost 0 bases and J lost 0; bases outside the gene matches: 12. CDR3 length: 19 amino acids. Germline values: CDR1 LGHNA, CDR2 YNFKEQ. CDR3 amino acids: CASSQERSSGAVSTDTQYF. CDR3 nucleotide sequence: TGTGCCAGCAGCCAAGAGCGTTCTAGCGGTGCCGTTAGCACAGATACGCAGTATTTT.

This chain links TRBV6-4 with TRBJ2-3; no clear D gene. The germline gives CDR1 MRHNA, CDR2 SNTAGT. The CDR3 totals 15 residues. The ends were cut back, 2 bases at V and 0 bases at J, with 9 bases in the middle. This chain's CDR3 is CASSDGASSTDTQYF. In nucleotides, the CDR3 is TGTGCCAGCAGTGACGGCGCCTCTAGCACAGATACGCAGTATTTT.

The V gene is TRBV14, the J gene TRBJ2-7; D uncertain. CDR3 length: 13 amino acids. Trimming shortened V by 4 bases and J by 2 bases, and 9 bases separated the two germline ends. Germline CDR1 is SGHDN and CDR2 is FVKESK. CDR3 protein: CASSPHLTYEQYF. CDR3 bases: TGTGCCAGCAGCCCACACCTAACCTACGAGCAGTACTTC.

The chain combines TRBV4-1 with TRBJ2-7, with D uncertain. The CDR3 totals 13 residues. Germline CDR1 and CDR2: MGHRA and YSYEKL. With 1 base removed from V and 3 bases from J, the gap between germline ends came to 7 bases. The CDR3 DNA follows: TGCGCCAGCAGCCAAGCGGACGGCTACGAGCAGTACTTC. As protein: CASSQADGYEQYF.

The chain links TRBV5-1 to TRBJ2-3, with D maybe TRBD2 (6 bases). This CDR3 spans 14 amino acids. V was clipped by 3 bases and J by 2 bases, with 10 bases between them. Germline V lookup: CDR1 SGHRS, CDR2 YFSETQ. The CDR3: CASSSGLHTDTQYF. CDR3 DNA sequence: TGCGCCAGCAGCTCGGGACTCCACACAGATACGCAGTATTTT.

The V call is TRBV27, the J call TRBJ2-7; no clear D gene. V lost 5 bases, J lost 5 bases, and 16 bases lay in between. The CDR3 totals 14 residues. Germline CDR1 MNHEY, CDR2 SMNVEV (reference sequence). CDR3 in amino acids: CASSTSTWSHEQYF. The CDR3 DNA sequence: TGTGCCAGCAGTACCTCAACATGGTCCCACGAGCAGTACTTC.

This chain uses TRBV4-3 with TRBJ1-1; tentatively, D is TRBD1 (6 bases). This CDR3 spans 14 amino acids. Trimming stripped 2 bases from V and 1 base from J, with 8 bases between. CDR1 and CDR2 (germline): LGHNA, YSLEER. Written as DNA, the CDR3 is TGCGCCAGCAGCCAACCGGGACAGAACACTGAAGCTTTCTTT. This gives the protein CASSQPGQNTEAFF.

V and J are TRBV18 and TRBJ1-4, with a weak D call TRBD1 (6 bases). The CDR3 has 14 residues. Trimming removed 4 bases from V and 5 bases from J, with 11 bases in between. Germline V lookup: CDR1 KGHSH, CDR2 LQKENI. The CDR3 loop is CASSLGRGNEKLFF. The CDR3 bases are TGTGCCAGCTCACTCGGCAGGGGAAATGAAAAACTGTTTTTT.

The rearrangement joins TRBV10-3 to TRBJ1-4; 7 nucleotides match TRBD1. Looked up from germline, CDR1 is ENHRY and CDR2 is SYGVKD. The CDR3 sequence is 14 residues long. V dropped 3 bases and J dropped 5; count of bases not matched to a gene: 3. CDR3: CAISDWDSNEKLFF. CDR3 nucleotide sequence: TGTGCCATCAGTGATTGGGACAGCAATGAAAAACTGTTTTTT.

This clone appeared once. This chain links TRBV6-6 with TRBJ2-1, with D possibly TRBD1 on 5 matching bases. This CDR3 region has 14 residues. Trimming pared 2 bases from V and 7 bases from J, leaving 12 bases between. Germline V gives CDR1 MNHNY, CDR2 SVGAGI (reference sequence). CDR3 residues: CASSYRQGKNEQFF. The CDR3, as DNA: TGTGCCAGCAGTTACAGGCAGGGCAAAAATGAGCAGTTCTTC.

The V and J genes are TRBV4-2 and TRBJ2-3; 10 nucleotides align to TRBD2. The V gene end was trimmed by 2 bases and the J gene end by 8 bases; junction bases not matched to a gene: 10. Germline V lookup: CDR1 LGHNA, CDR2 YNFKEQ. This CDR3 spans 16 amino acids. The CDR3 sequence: CASSQPMASGGRTQYF. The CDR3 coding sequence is TGTGCCAGCAGCCAACCCATGGCTAGCGGGGGACGTACGCAGTATTTT.

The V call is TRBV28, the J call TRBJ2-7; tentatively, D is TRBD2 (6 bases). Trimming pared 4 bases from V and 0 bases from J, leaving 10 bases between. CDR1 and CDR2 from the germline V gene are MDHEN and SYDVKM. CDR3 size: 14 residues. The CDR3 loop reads CASSSTGSSYEQYF. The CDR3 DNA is TGTGCCAGCAGTTCTACCGGGAGCTCCTACGAGCAGTACTTC.

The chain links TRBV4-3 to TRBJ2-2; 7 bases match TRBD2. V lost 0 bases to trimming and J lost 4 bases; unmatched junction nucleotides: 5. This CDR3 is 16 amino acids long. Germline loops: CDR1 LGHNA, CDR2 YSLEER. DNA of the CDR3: TGCGCCAGCAGCCAAGAGGGGGGGAGGCTCACCGGGGAGCTGTTTTTT. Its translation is CASSQEGGRLTGELFF.

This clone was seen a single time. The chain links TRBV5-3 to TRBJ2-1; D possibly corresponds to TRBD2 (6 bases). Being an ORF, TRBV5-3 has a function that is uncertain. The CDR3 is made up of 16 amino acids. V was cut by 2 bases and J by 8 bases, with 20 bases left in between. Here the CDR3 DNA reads TGTGCCAGAAGCTTTACAAGCGGGCCAAGCCCCCATGAGCAGTTCTTC. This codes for CARSFTSGPSPHEQFF.

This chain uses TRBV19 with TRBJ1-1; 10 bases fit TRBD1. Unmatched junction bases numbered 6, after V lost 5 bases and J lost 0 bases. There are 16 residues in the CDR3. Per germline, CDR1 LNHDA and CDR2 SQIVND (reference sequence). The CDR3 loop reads CASSSWTGGMNTEAFF. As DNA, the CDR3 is TGTGCCAGTAGTTCTTGGACAGGGGGAATGAACACTGAAGCTTTCTTT. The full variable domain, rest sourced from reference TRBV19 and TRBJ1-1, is DGGITQSPKYLFRKEGQNVTLSCEQNLNHDAMYWYRQDPGQGLRLIYYSQIVNDFQKGDIAEGYSVSREKKESFPLTVTSAQKNPTAFYLCASSSWTGGMNTEAFFGQGTRLTVV.

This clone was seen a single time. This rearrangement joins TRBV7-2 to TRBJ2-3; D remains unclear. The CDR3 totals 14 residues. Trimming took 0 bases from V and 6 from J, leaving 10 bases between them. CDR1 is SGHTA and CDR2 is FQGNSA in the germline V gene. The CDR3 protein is CASSLALRRDTQYF. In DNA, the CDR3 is TGTGCCAGCAGCTTAGCGCTCCGGCGGGATACGCAGTATTTT.

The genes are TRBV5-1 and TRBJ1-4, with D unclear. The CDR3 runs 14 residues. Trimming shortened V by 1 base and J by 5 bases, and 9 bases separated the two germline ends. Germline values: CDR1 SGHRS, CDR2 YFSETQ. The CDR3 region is CASSLSQSNEKLFF. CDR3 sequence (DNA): TGCGCCAGCAGCTTGAGTCAGTCCAATGAAAAACTGTTTTTT.

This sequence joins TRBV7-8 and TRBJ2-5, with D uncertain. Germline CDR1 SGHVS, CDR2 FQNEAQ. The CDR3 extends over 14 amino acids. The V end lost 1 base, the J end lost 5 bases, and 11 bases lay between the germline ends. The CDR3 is CASSLVTGRETQYF. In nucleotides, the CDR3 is TGTGCCAGCAGCTTAGTTACGGGCAGGGAGACCCAGTACTTC.